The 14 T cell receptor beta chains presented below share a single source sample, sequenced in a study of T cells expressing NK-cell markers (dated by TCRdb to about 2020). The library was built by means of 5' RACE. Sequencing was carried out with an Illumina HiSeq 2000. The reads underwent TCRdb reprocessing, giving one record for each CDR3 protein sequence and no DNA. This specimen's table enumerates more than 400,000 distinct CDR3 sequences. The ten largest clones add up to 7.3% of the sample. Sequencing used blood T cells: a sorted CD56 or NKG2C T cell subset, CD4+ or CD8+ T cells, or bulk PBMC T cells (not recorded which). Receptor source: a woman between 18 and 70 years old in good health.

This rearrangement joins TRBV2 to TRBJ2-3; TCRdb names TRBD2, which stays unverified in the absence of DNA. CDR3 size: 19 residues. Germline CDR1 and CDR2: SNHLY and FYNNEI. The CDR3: CASKPGTSGGVSSTDTQYF.

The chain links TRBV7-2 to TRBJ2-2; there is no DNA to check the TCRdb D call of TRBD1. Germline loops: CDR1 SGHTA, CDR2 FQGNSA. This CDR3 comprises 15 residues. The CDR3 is CASSPTGPNTGELFF.

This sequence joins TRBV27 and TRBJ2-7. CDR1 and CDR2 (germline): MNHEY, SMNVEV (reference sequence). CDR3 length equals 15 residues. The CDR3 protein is CASSVAAKATYEQYF.

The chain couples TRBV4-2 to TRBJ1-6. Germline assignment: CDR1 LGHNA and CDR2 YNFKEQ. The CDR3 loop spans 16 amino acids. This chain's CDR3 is CASSRRQGPGDSPLHF.

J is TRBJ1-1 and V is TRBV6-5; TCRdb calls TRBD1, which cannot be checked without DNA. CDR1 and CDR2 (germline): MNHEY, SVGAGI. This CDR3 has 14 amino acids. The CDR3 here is CASSYHREGTEAFF.

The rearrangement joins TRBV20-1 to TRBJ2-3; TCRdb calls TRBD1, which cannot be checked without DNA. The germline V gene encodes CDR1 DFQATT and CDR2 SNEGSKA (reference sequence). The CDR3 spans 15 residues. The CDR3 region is CSASNNRGGTDTQYF.

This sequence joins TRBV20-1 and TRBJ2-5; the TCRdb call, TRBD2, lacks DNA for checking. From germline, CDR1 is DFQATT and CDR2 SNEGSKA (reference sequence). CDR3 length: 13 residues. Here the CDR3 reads CSAPLAGPETQYF.

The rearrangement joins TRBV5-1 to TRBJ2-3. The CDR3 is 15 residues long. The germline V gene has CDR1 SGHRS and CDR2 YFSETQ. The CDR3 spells CASSLAPPSTDTQYF.

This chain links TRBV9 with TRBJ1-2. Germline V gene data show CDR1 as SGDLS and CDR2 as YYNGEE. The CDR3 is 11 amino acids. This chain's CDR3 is CASSTLWGYTF. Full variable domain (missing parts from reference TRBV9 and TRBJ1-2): DSGVTQTPKHLITATGQRVTLRCSPRSGDLSVYWYQQSLDQGLQFLIQYYNGEERAKGNILERFSAQQFPDLHSELNLSSLELGDSALYFCASSTLWGYTFGSGTRLTVV.

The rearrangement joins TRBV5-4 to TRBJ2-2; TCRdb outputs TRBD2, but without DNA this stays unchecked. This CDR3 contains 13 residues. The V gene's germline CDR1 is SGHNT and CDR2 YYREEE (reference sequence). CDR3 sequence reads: CASSLASGRELFF.

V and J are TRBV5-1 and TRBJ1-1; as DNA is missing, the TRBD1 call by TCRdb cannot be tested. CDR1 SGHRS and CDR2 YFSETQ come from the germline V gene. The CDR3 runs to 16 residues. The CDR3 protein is CASSPSGGRGGTEAFF.

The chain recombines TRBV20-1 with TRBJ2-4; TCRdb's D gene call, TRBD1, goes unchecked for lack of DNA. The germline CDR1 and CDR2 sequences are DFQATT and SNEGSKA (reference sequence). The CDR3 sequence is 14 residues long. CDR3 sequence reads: CSARAQVDKNIQYF.

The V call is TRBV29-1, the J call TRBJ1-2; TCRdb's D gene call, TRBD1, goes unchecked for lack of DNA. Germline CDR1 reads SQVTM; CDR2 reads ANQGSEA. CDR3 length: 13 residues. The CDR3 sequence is CSVARAGDYGYTF. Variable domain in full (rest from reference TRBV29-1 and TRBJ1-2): SAVISQKPSRDICQRGTSLTIQCQVDSQVTMMFWYRQQPGQSLTLIATANQGSEATYESGFVIDKFPISRPNLTFSTLTVSNMSPEDSSIYLCSVARAGDYGYTFGSGTRLTVV.

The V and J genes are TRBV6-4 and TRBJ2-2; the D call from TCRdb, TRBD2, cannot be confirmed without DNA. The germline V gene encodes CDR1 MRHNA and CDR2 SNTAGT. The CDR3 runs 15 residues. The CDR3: CASSDGSLNTGELFF.